What follows are 32 T cell receptor beta chains derived from one specimen sequenced in a study of CD8 T cells in ankylosing spondylitis. Whole-study findings and limits: A TCR beta motif of fewer than ten highly homologous variants appeared characteristic of ankylosing spondylitis blood.

TCRdb fed the 5' RACE reads into MiXCR, producing one record per CDR3 protein. Seen here are about 400,000 distinct CDR3 sequences, under 25% observed once, and the top ten hold about a sixth. Their antigens are not known. The sample was blood, either unsorted or a sorted T cell fraction (not recorded which). These receptors all come from a male donor with ankylosing spondylitis.

At least ten counts were recorded for this clonotype. V gene TRBV20-1 combines with J gene TRBJ2-5, with 8 bases fitting TRBD1. This CDR3 has 15 residues. Germline V lookup: CDR1 DFQATT, CDR2 SNEGSKA (reference sequence). The J segment lost 1 base and the V segment lost 3 bases, leaving 7 bases of the junction unmatched. This CDR3 is CSASSPQGAQETQYF. The CDR3 DNA sequence: TGCAGTGCTAGCAGTCCCCAGGGGGCCCAAGAGACCCAGTACTTC.

The V call is TRBV20-1, the J call TRBJ2-5; TRBD2 matches at 15 bases. The CDR3 consists of 19 residues. Germline V lookup: CDR1 DFQATT, CDR2 SNEGSKA (reference sequence). Trimming cost V 1 base and J 5 bases; bases outside gene matches: 14. The CDR3 nucleotides read TGCAGTGCTAGAGGAGGACTAGCGGGAGGGCCATGGAGTGGGGAGACCCAGTACTTC. Translated: CSARGGLAGGPWSGETQYF.

In its sample, this clonotype was seen a few times. V usage is TRBV6-2 or TRBV6-3 and J usage is TRBJ2-5, with TRBD2 identical over 7 bases. The CDR3 sequence is 14 residues long. Germline assignment: CDR1 MNHEY and CDR2 SVGEGT. The ends lost 5 bases at V and 2 bases at J; junction bases unmatched: 5. CDR3 sequence: CASSEGGVQETQYF. DNA for the CDR3: TGTGCCAGCAGTGAGGGAGGGGTACAAGAGACCCAGTACTTC.

The chain employs TRBV9 and TRBJ2-7; perhaps TRBD1 as D (5 bases). Per germline, CDR1 SGDLS and CDR2 YYNGEE. V lost 4 bases, J lost 0 bases, and 14 bases lay in between. The CDR3 runs to 15 residues. The CDR3 DNA sequence: TGTGCCAGCAGCCCTGCTTCGGACAACTCCTACGAGCAGTACTTC. Its translation: CASSPASDNSYEQYF.

This clonotype has more than one count but fewer than ten. The gene calls are TRBV20-1 and TRBJ2-3, with D tentatively TRBD2 (5 bases). V was pared by 6 bases and J by 6 bases, with 13 bases between. Germline V gives CDR1 DFQATT, CDR2 SNEGSKA (reference sequence). The length of the CDR3 is 12 residues. Here the CDR3 reads CSARVIRDTQYF. CDR3 coding DNA: TGCAGTGCGCGGGTCATTCGGGATACGCAGTATTTT.

This clonotype has just a few counts. This chain connects TRBV20-1 to TRBJ2-6; the D call may be TRBD1 or TRBD2 (5 bases each). V lost 5 bases and J lost 4, with 18 bases in between. CDR1 and CDR2 (germline): DFQATT, SNEGSKA (reference sequence). CDR3 length: 16 amino acids. The CDR3 spells CSAQGRGDAGANVLTF. CDR3 nucleotide sequence: TGCAGTGCTCAGGGTCGAGGGGACGCGGGGGCCAACGTCCTGACTTTC.

The CDR3 here is CASERTSRNEQFF. Written as DNA, the CDR3 is TGTGCCAGTGAACGGACTAGCCGGAATGAGCAGTTCTTC. The chain combines TRBV6-2 or TRBV6-3 with TRBJ2-1; 8 bases fit TRBD2. Germline lookup yields CDR1 MNHEY and CDR2 SVGEGT. The CDR3 extends over 13 amino acids. After removal of 9 bases from V and 7 bases from J, the junction contained 8 bases not matched to a gene.

Many counts were recorded for this clonotype. The chain carries TRBV25-1 and TRBJ2-7; a possible D gene is TRBD2 (6 bases). V lost 8 bases to trimming and J lost 2 bases, with 25 bases between them. Germline CDR1 MGHDK, CDR2 SYGVNS. The CDR3 runs 17 residues. The chain's CDR3 is CASQGWGYRGSPYEQYF. CDR3 DNA: TGTGCCAGCCAGGGATGGGGTTATCGGGGGTCGCCCTACGAGCAGTACTTC.

The chain is built from TRBV18 and TRBJ2-3, with D possibly TRBD1 on 5 matching bases. Germline assignment: CDR1 KGHSH and CDR2 LQKENI. The V and J ends lost 0 bases and 6 bases respectively, with 10 bases between them. CDR3 length: 14 residues. CDR3 sequence: CASSPPDNPDTQYF. DNA for the CDR3: TGTGCCAGCTCACCACCGGACAATCCGGATACGCAGTATTTT.

The chain combines TRBV7-8 with TRBJ2-3, with 9 bases fitting TRBD2. V shed 5 bases and J 4 bases; nucleotides not matched to a gene: 4. The CDR3 is 14 residues long. The germline gives CDR1 SGHVS, CDR2 FQNEAQ. The DNA for the CDR3 is TGTGCCAGCAGCCCACGCGGGAGGGCAGATACGCAGTATTTT. Residues: CASSPRGRADTQYF.

The rearrangement joins TRBV4-3 to TRBJ1-2, with 7 bases aligning to TRBD1. There are 16 residues in the CDR3. The V segment lost 0 bases and the J segment 4 bases; nucleotides outside the gene matches: 8. Germline lookup yields CDR1 LGHNA and CDR2 YSLEER. For the CDR3, the DNA is TGCGCCAGCAGCCAAGACGTAGGGGGCATTGGCTATGGCTACACCTTC. It translates to CASSQDVGGIGYGYTF.

This chain connects TRBV4-1 to TRBJ1-2; 8 bases are shared with TRBD1. Unmatched junction bases numbered 9, after V lost 1 base and J lost 8 bases. CDR3 size: 15 residues. The germline V gene encodes CDR1 MGHRA and CDR2 YSYEKL. The CDR3 is CASSQVGQGHRGYTF. The CDR3 region has the DNA TGCGCCAGCAGCCAAGTCGGACAGGGTCATAGAGGCTACACCTTC.

The CDR3 region has the DNA TGTGCCAGCAGTTACCACCGGACAGGGGATCAGCCCCAGCATTTT. Translating it yields CASSYHRTGDQPQHF. The gene calls are TRBV12-3 or TRBV12-4 and TRBJ1-5; 9 bases fit TRBD1. Trimming cost V 4 bases and J 5 bases; bases outside gene matches: 6. The CDR3 has 15 amino acids.

The V call is TRBV7-2, the J call TRBJ2-3; D gene uncertain. Between the trimmed V and J ends, which lost 5 bases and 5 bases, there was a span of 23 bases. This CDR3 comprises 17 residues. Germline-derived CDR1 and CDR2 are SGHTA and FQGNSA. This chain's CDR3 is CASSPQVARAFVDTQYF. The CDR3 bases are TGTGCCAGCAGCCCCCAGGTAGCAAGGGCGTTCGTAGATACGCAGTATTTT.

The chain carries TRBV4-2 and TRBJ2-7; the D is unclear. The CDR3 spans 14 residues. The germline V gene has CDR1 LGHNA and CDR2 YNFKEQ. Trimming removed 3 bases from V and 0 bases from J, with 9 bases in between. CDR3 DNA sequence: TGTGCCAGCAGCCACTGGTACAGCTCCTACGAGCAGTACTTC. The encoded protein is CASSHWYSSYEQYF.

This clonotype was observed many times. The chain combines TRBV29-1 with TRBJ1-4, with TRBD1 matching over 9 bases. The CDR3 runs to 13 residues. CDR1 is SQVTM, CDR2 ANQGSEA, per germline. The V and J ends lost 6 bases and 7 bases, in that order; junction bases with no gene match: 6. CDR3 amino acids: CSVPGTGIEKLFF. CDR3 nucleotides: TGCAGCGTGCCCGGGACAGGGATTGAAAAACTGTTTTTT.

This clonotype showed up just a few times. The chain uses TRBV12-3 or TRBV12-4 and TRBJ2-7, with TRBD2 identical over 11 bases. This CDR3 comprises 16 residues. V dropped 9 bases and J dropped 5; count of bases not matched to a gene: 15. The CDR3: CASEGGASGRINEQYF. The CDR3 DNA sequence: TGTGCCAGTGAGGGTGGGGCTAGCGGGAGGATCAACGAGCAGTACTTC.

The chain couples TRBV20-1 to TRBJ2-7; D ambiguous. This CDR3 is built from 15 residues. The germline V and J ends were trimmed by 1 base and 1 base, with 14 bases remaining between them. The germline V gene has CDR1 DFQATT and CDR2 SNEGSKA (reference sequence). The CDR3 DNA reads as TGCAGTGCTAGAGGCCAAATTAGCAGGTCCTACGAGCAGTACTTC. Translated: CSARGQISRSYEQYF.

This clonotype was counted between two and nine times. V and J are TRBV28 and TRBJ2-2; D tentatively reads TRBD1 or TRBD2 (5 bases each). Trimming removed 5 bases from V and 8 bases from J, with 18 bases in between. This CDR3 is built from 15 residues. From germline, CDR1 is MDHEN and CDR2 SYDVKM. CDR3 coding DNA: TGTGCCAGCAGTGGGACGGGTTTCGGATCTGGGGAGCTGTTTTTT. The encoded protein is CASSGTGFGSGELFF.

This clonotype was recorded a few times. The chain carries TRBV25-1 and TRBJ1-2; possible D gene TRBD1, 5 bases. The CDR3 is 15 residues long. Trimming took off 3 bases at V and 2 bases at J, with 13 bases between the two ends. CDR1 MGHDK and CDR2 SYGVNS come from the germline V gene. The chain's CDR3 is CASSDPGRLNYGYTF. CDR3 DNA sequence: TGTGCCAGCAGTGACCCGGGACGCCTCAACTATGGCTACACCTTC.

This clonotype was detected ten times or more. The V call is TRBV7-2, the J call TRBJ2-7, with TRBD2 matching over 7 bases. V gave up 1 base and J gave up 3 bases; unmatched junction bases: 3. There are 14 residues in the CDR3. Germline values: CDR1 SGHTA, CDR2 FQGNSA. The CDR3 DNA sequence: TGTGCCAGCAGCTTAGTTGCTAGCGGCTACGAGCAGTACTTC. It is translated as CASSLVASGYEQYF.

This clonotype was observed a handful of times. This chain connects TRBV10-3 to TRBJ1-1; D might be TRBD1 (5 bases). Between the trimmed V and J ends, which lost 10 bases and 4 bases, there was a span of 10 bases. Germline CDR1 is ENHRY and CDR2 is SYGVKD. The CDR3 extends over 11 amino acids. CDR3 sequence (DNA): TGTGCCAGCCAAAGGGGCACTGAAGCTTTCTTT. Protein: CASQRGTEAFF.

The CDR3, as DNA: TGTGCCAGCAGCCGGATGGAGACCCAGTACTTC. This translates into CASSRMETQYF. V gene TRBV3-1 combines with J gene TRBJ2-5; D is undetermined. Germline lookup yields CDR1 LGHDT and CDR2 YNNKEL (reference sequence). Trimming pared 4 bases from V and 5 bases from J, leaving 5 bases between. The CDR3 spans 11 residues.

The chain couples TRBV20-1 to TRBJ2-5; a possible D gene is TRBD2 (5 bases). Germline lookup yields CDR1 DFQATT and CDR2 SNEGSKA (reference sequence). V gave up 3 bases and J gave up 7 bases, with 18 bases separating them. This CDR3 region has 14 residues. This CDR3 is CSASGSLRTGTQYF. The CDR3 DNA reads as TGCAGTGCTAGTGGGAGCCTGCGAACCGGGACCCAGTACTTC.

This clonotype was counted between two and nine times. The chain uses TRBV29-1 and TRBJ2-1; TRBD2 agrees at 8 bases. Trimming at V came to 2 bases and at J to 4 bases, leaving 10 bases not matched to a gene. This CDR3 is built from 16 residues. CDR1 and CDR2 from the germline V gene are SQVTM and ANQGSEA. CDR3 in DNA: TGCAGCGTTGAATCTGGGGCTAGCGGGCTGTACAATGAGCAGTTCTTC. This codes for CSVESGASGLYNEQFF.

The rearrangement joins TRBV29-1 to TRBJ2-7; D is uncertain. CDR3 length equals 12 residues. V lost 7 bases and J lost 4, with 14 bases in between. In germline, CDR1 is SQVTM, CDR2 ANQGSEA. CDR3 amino acids: CSARVSLYEQYF. The CDR3 nucleotides are TGCAGCGCTAGGGTCAGCTTATACGAGCAGTACTTC.

The chain is built from TRBV6-1 and TRBJ1-6, with a weak D call TRBD1 (5 bases). This CDR3 is 14 amino acids long. The germline V gene encodes CDR1 MNHNS and CDR2 SASEGT. Deletions cut 10 bases from V and 1 base from J, with 11 bases between. The CDR3 loop reads CATREGSYNSPLHF. CDR3 sequence (DNA): TGTGCCACCAGAGAGGGGTCCTATAATTCACCCCTCCACTTT.

This clonotype has a handful of counts. The CDR3 DNA sequence: TGCAGTGCTACGGACAGGTTCTATGGCTACACCTTC. This translates into CSATDRFYGYTF. The chain joins TRBV20-1 to TRBJ1-2; 7 nucleotides match TRBD1. The CDR3 extends over 12 amino acids. J was trimmed by 4 bases and V by 4 bases; bases with no gene match: 3. Germline V gene data show CDR1 as DFQATT and CDR2 as SNEGSKA (reference sequence).

The gene calls are TRBV7-9 and TRBJ2-7, with D perhaps TRBD1 (5 bases). CDR1 and CDR2 from the germline V gene are SEHNR and FQNEAQ (reference sequence). The CDR3 covers 14 residues. V was pared by 3 bases and J by 7 bases, with 16 bases between. The CDR3 DNA follows: TGTGCCAGCAGCTTGGACAATGACCCCAGGGAGCAGTACTTC. Its protein product is CASSLDNDPREQYF.

This clonotype appeared many times. This chain uses TRBV7-8 with TRBJ2-2; the D is unclear. In germline, CDR1 is SGHVS, CDR2 FQNEAQ. V was pared by 1 base and J by 6 bases, with 9 bases between. The CDR3 sequence is 14 residues long. CDR3 DNA: TGTGCCAGCAGCTTAGTCTGGGCAGCCGGGGAGCTGTTTTTT. The encoded protein is CASSLVWAAGELFF. Using reference TRBV7-8 and TRBJ2-2 for the parts outside the CDR3, the full variable domain is GAGVSQSPRYKVAKRGQDVALRCDPISGHVSLFWYQQALGQGPEFLTYFQNEAQLDKSGLPSDRFFAERPEGSVSTLKIQRTQQEDSAVYLCASSLVWAAGELFFGEGSRLTVL.

This clonotype appeared a single time. The rearrangement uses TRBV6-2 or TRBV6-3 and TRBJ2-7; 11 nucleotides line up with TRBD1. CDR3 length equals 14 residues. The V and J ends lost 7 bases and 3 bases, in that order; junction bases with no gene match: 5. From germline, CDR1 is MNHEY and CDR2 SVGEGT. Here the CDR3 reads CASIRDRGSYEQYF. CDR3 nucleotides: TGTGCCAGCATCAGGGACAGGGGGAGCTACGAGCAGTACTTC.

The chain is built from TRBV7-2 and TRBJ2-1; D call uncertain. The CDR3 sequence is 13 residues long. Deletions cut 3 bases from V and 5 bases from J, with 8 bases between. CDR1 SGHTA and CDR2 FQGNSA come from the germline V gene. CDR3 protein: CASSFFGDNEQFF. The CDR3 nucleotides read TGTGCCAGCAGCTTTTTTGGAGACAATGAGCAGTTCTTC. Full variable domain (remainder filled in from reference TRBV7-2 and TRBJ2-1): GAGVSQSPSNKVTEKGKDVELRCDPISGHTALYWYRQSLGQGLEFLIYFQGNSAPDKSGLPSDRFSAERTGGSVSTLTIQRTQQEDSAVYLCASSFFGDNEQFFGPGTRLTVL.